This T cell receptor (beta chain) derives from a study of blood T cell repertoires in COVID-19. The protocol was immunoSEQ multiplex PCR, while the TCRdb copy is restricted to in-frame clones and leaves out a portion. The sample includes about 120,000 clones, roughly four fifths seen only once; the top ten take around 4.1%. Germline V gene lookup returns CDR1 SGHTA and CDR2 FQGNSA. The CDR3 runs to 15 residues. V trimming: 3 bases; J trimming: 4 bases; junction bases outside the gene matches: 8. The chain combines TRBV7-2 with TRBJ1-1; 7 bases fit TRBD1. The receptor was derived from a woman aged 50 to 65 with acute or convalescent COVID-19. Material: peripheral blood. CDR3 bases: TGTGCCAGCAGCTTTTCTTACAGGGACAGCACTGAAGCTTTCTTT. Protein sequence: CASSFSYRDSTEAFF. The full variable domain, rest sourced from reference TRBV7-2 and TRBJ1-1, is GAGVSQSPSNKVTEKGKDVELRCDPISGHTALYWYRQSLGQGLEFLIYFQGNSAPDKSGLPSDRFSAERTGGSVSTLTIQRTQQEDSAVYLCASSFSYRDSTEAFFGQGTRLTVV.